This T cell receptor (beta chain) was observed in a study of T cells in Graves' hyperthyroidism and ophthalmopathy. V was trimmed by 2 bases and J by 3 bases, leaving 16 bases between them. The CDR3 is 15 residues long. Germline V gene lookup returns CDR1 DFQATT and CDR2 SNEGSKA (reference sequence). This blood was taken when hyperthyroidism was first diagnosed, before any ophthalmopathy symptoms existed. This clonotype was found many times. Its specificity is not known. Amplification of TCR beta CDR3 regions was performed using RNA transcripts as template. TCR CDR3 regions were first amplified by RT-PCR with HTBI primers. TCRdb processed the multiplex PCR reads anew with MiXCR; each CDR3 protein has one entry. The sample lists around 250,000 distinct CDR3 sequences; about 15% were seen once. Study findings and constraints: In blood, most of the thyroid clonotypes expanded above 0.001 were also present. In simple terms, a model built on 13 V-J features told ophthalmopathy apart from stable hyperthyroidism.

The chain carries TRBV20-1 and TRBJ2-5, with D maybe TRBD1 (6 bases). Source material: blood. The origin of this receptor is a middle-aged woman with Graves' hyperthyroidism that later progressed to Graves' ophthalmopathy. The DNA of the CDR3 is TGCAGTGCTAGAAGCCCCAGCAGGGGAAAAGAGACCCAGTACTTC. Translating gives CSARSPSRGKETQYF.